The 11 T cell receptor beta chains below all came from one sample that was sequenced in a study of T cells expressing NK-cell markers. TCRdb reanalyzed the 5' RACE reads, giving one entry per CDR3 protein sequence and no DNA. This repertoire includes about 460,000 distinct CDR3 sequences. The sequencing sample was made of blood T cells: a sorted CD56 or NKG2C T cell subset, CD4+ or CD8+ T cells, or bulk PBMC T cells (not recorded which). The receptors were gathered from a woman aged 45-59 years in good health.

The chain is built from TRBV18 and TRBJ2-4. Germline values: CDR1 KGHSH, CDR2 LQKENI. The CDR3 consists of 14 residues. This CDR3 reads CASSPRDQKNIQYF.

The chain recombines TRBV14 with TRBJ2-3; without DNA, the TCRdb call of TRBD1 cannot be checked. The CDR3 has 16 residues. Germline lookup yields CDR1 SGHDN and CDR2 FVKESK. CDR3 region: CASSQGRGRQTDTQYF.

The CDR3 sequence: CASSFSGTSPNTQYF. The V gene is TRBV7-3, the J gene TRBJ2-3; as DNA is missing, the TRBD2 call by TCRdb cannot be tested. This CDR3 region has 15 residues. In germline, CDR1 is SGHTA, CDR2 FQGTGA.

V and J are TRBV6-4 and TRBJ2-1. Germline V gene lookup returns CDR1 MRHNA and CDR2 SNTAGT. This CDR3 region has 15 residues. The CDR3 is CASSDSPYQSNEQFF.

This rearrangement joins TRBV24-1 to TRBJ2-2; TCRdb picks TRBD1, but there is no DNA to check that call. The CDR3 contains 18 residues. From germline, CDR1 is KGHDR and CDR2 SFDVKD. This CDR3 is CATGWGQGQHANTGELFF.

The V and J genes are TRBV7-6 and TRBJ2-7. Germline V gene data show CDR1 as SGHVS and CDR2 as FNYEAQ. The CDR3 is 12 amino acids. The CDR3 loop reads CASSLFSYEQYF.

The CDR3 is CASSLESQGHGYTF. This chain uses TRBV5-1 with TRBJ1-2; TCRdb's D call, TRBD1, is unchecked because there is no DNA. The CDR3 is 14 residues long. Germline V gene sequence: CDR1 SGHRS, CDR2 YFSETQ.

This CDR3 is CASSYFGGSAETQYF. This chain connects TRBV12-3 or TRBV12-4 to TRBJ2-5; TCRdb picks TRBD1, but there is no DNA to check that call. This CDR3 has 15 amino acids.

The chain recombines TRBV4-1 with TRBJ2-5; with no DNA, the TCRdb D assignment of TRBD2 cannot be verified. This CDR3 comprises 15 residues. Germline CDR1 is MGHRA and CDR2 is YSYEKL. This chain's CDR3 is CASSRLGLNQETQYF.

The chain combines TRBV25-1 with TRBJ1-3; TCRdb's D call, TRBD1, is unchecked because there is no DNA. The CDR3 contains 13 residues. The germline V gene has CDR1 MGHDK and CDR2 SYGVNS. The CDR3 loop is CAAQGVGGNTIYF.

The chain recombines TRBV15 with TRBJ2-3; TCRdb proposes TRBD2, but this gene call is untestable without DNA. Germline-derived CDR1 and CDR2 are LNHNV and YYDKDF (reference sequence). The CDR3 consists of 13 residues. CDR3: CATSRRWEDTQYF.